This TCR beta chain was identified in a study of cytomegalovirus exposure and HLA in healthy donors. About the research overall: The same platform as the approximately 730 first-cohort repertoires was used for the 95 to 150 validation repertoires, a later analysis reported.

Study findings and constraints: In the 95 to 150 validation repertoires, about 95% of cluster scores exceeded 0, per a later analysis.

From germline, CDR1 is SEHNR and CDR2 FQNEAQ (reference sequence). V was clipped by 1 base and J by 7 bases, with 5 bases between them. This CDR3 comprises 11 residues. Worth noting for this clone: The antigen is undetermined.

Profiled with immunoSEQ multiplex PCR; TCRdb holds only in-frame clones, not every one. In the table there are approximately 120,000 clones, almost 90% of which are singletons. The sample taken for sequencing was PBMCs. The clonotype comes from a woman aged 18-29 years in good health and CMV-seronegative. The chain carries TRBV7-9 and TRBJ2-7; D not resolved. CDR3 bases: TGTGCCAGCAGCTTAGAGAGGGAGCAGTACTTC. As protein: CASSLEREQYF.